Presented here are 9 T cell receptor beta chains from one specimen sequenced in a study of T-cell memory formation after mild COVID-19. Each CDR3 protein is one row after TCRdb ran MiXCR on the 5' RACE reads. The sample shows around 300,000 distinct CDR3 sequences, about an eighth of them seen only once. The specimen sequenced was PBMCs or a T cell subset sorted from them (not recorded which). Receptors were obtained from a man aged 18 to 35 who had mild COVID-19 (a few samples of this study predate the infection). Cell type and time point are not known.

In this sample, this clonotype turned up a few times. The CDR3 DNA is TGTGCCAGCAGCCAAGATTGGGACAGGGTCTCTGGAAACACCATATATTTT. It is translated as CASSQDWDRVSGNTIYF. This chain links TRBV3-1 with TRBJ1-3, with 9 bases that match TRBD1. The trim removed 0 bases at V and 0 bases at J, leaving 3 bases unmatched. CDR3 length equals 17 residues. Looked up from germline, CDR1 is LGHDT and CDR2 is YNNKEL (reference sequence).

The genes are TRBV9 and TRBJ2-5, with a weak D call TRBD1 (5 bases). V lost 4 bases to trimming and J lost 4 bases, with 11 bases between them. CDR3 length: 13 residues. Looked up from germline, CDR1 is SGDLS and CDR2 is YYNGEE. Here the CDR3 reads CASSRTSTETQYF. The CDR3 DNA sequence: TGTGCCAGCAGCCGGACAAGCACAGAGACCCAGTACTTC.

The chain recombines TRBV20-1 with TRBJ1-1; no firm D call. This CDR3 spans 13 amino acids. Trimming took 0 bases from V and 6 from J, leaving 11 bases between them. CDR1 DFQATT and CDR2 SNEGSKA come from the germline V gene (reference sequence). The CDR3 nucleotides read TGCAGTGCTAGAGATAGTCCGGTGCCTGAAGCTTTCTTT. Translating it yields CSARDSPVPEAFF.

This sequence joins TRBV7-2 and TRBJ2-7; D remains ambiguous. The CDR3 loop spans 14 amino acids. The germline gives CDR1 SGHTA, CDR2 FQGNSA. V was shortened by 0 bases and J by 2 bases, with 8 bases between the two germline ends. CDR3 in DNA: TGTGCCAGCAGCTTAGCGCCCTATCCCTACGAGCAGTACTTC. It is translated as CASSLAPYPYEQYF.

This clonotype was picked up a small number of times. The genes are TRBV28 and TRBJ1-5; D call uncertain. V was clipped by 3 bases and J by 6 bases, with 9 bases between them. The CDR3 length is 13 residues. Germline V gene sequence: CDR1 MDHEN, CDR2 SYDVKM. This chain's CDR3 is CASSFVVVQPQHF. The DNA of the CDR3 is TGTGCCAGCAGTTTCGTGGTGGTTCAGCCCCAGCATTTT.

This clonotype was seen a few times. The chain links TRBV18 to TRBJ1-2, with a weak D call TRBD1 (5 bases). The V and J ends lost 6 bases and 4 bases respectively, with 18 bases between them. From germline, CDR1 is KGHSH and CDR2 LQKENI. The CDR3 sequence is 15 residues long. The CDR3 sequence: CASSRSRDGSYGYTF. In DNA form, the CDR3 reads TGTGCCAGCTCCCGGTCCCGGGACGGATCCTATGGCTACACCTTC.

The gene calls are TRBV5-1 and TRBJ1-1; 7 bases line up with TRBD1. This CDR3 is 13 amino acids long. V was clipped by 4 bases and J by 3 bases; unmatched bases: 3. Germline-derived CDR1 and CDR2 are SGHRS and YFSETQ. The DNA of the CDR3 is TGCGCCAGCAGCACAGGGGTGTACACTGAAGCTTTCTTT. Protein product: CASSTGVYTEAFF.

CDR3 region: CASSLVETYEQYV. Written as DNA, the CDR3 is TGTGCCAGCAGCTTAGTGGAGACCTACGAGCAGTACGTC. This sequence joins TRBV7-2 and TRBJ2-7; D not resolved. Germline assignment: CDR1 SGHTA and CDR2 FQGNSA. The V end was cut by 1 base, the J end by 2 bases, with 6 bases between. The CDR3 is 13 amino acids.

This clonotype was picked up a small number of times. The chain employs TRBV12-3 or TRBV12-4 and TRBJ2-7; TRBD1 matches at 9 bases. V trimming: 6 bases; J trimming: 5 bases; junction bases outside the gene matches: 8. This CDR3 spans 14 amino acids. The CDR3 protein is CASSLSTGGNEQYV. The CDR3, as DNA: TGTGCCAGCAGCCTTTCCACAGGGGGCAACGAGCAGTACGTC.